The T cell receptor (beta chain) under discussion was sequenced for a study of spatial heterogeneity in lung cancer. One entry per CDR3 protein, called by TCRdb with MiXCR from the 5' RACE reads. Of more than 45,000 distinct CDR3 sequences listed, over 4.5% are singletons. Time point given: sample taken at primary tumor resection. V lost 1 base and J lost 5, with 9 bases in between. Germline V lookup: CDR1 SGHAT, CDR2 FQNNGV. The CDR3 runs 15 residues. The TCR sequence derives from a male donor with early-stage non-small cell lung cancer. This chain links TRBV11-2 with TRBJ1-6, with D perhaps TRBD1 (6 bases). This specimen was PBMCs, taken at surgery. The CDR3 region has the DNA TGTGCCAGCAGCTTAGGGGGGGGCAATAATTCACCCCTCCACTTT. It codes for CASSLGGGNNSPLHF.